This entry features one T cell receptor (beta chain) sequence. A few counts support this clonotype. What antigen it recognizes has not been identified. Per-base quality was not reported, and no clone a single base away is much larger than it. The ophthalmopathy patients had moderately to severely active disease, with a Clinical Activity Score of 3 or higher, a NOSPECS grade of 4 or higher, and a disease duration of less than 3 months. Patients with other autoimmune diseases, uncontrolled infections, pregnancy or lactation were excluded from the study. Diagnosis relied on clinical symptoms, serum thyroxine, TRAb, thyroid ultrasound and orbital computed tomography. Ficoll-Paque density gradient centrifugation was used to isolate PBMCs from about 9 ml of fresh peripheral blood. Trizol reagent was used to extract the total RNA, and its quality was then checked on an Agilent 2100 Bioanalyzer. This sample is drawn from a study of Graves' ophthalmopathy and Graves' hyperthyroidism (dated by TCRdb to the late 2010s). In the study overall: Peripheral blood was collected at initial diagnosis, prior to any treatment. To tell Graves' ophthalmopathy apart from Graves' hyperthyroidism, and to predict which patients would progress to ophthalmopathy, the study relied on TCR beta repertoire signatures. In total, approximately 140 blood samples were TCR-sequenced: fewer than 50 ophthalmopathy, over 70 hyperthyroidism and some 17 hyperthyroidism-to-ophthalmopathy patients. To explore V-J signatures that separate ophthalmopathy from hyperthyroidism, a discovery set of about 98 patients was enrolled, consisting of about 45 with ophthalmopathy and fewer than 60 with stable hyperthyroidism. An independent validation cohort comprised some 19 hyperthyroidism patients and about 16 patients who later progressed from hyperthyroidism to ophthalmopathy. In over five hyperthyroidism patients, the T-cell repertoires found in thyroid tissue were compared with those found in blood. Following sampling, methimazole starting at 30 mg daily was administered to hyperthyroidism patients, and high-dose intravenous methylprednisolone was administered to ophthalmopathy patients. Study-wide findings and limitations: The 13-signature model separated ophthalmopathy from stable hyperthyroidism with around 90% sensitivity and less than 83% specificity in cross-validation, and 80%/75% in the test set. Most expanded thyroid clonotypes with a frequency above 0.001 also appeared in blood, which suggests that blood repertoires may reflect the immune response in the thyroid. In validation, the model predicted ophthalmopathy progression with about 70% sensitivity and roughly 72% specificity; some 13 predicted patients were CT-confirmed with GO in a median of approximately six months. Sample size was not predetermined statistically, and investigators were not blinded to group allocation.

From a lookup of the germline V gene (reference sequence), CDR1 and CDR2 are SGHKS and YYEKEE. Measured from the cysteine to the phenylalanine, the CDR3 is 13 residues long. The only DNA kept is the CDR3, 39 bases in frame from the first base. V loses 0 bases, J loses 9 bases, and the germline ends lie 9 bases apart. TCR beta CDR3 regions were amplified from RNA transcripts for repertoire sequencing. HTBI primers and the Qiagen OneStep RT-PCR kit were used in a first-round RT-PCR, which was followed by a second-round multiplex PCR, size selection and purification. Libraries were sequenced paired-end with 100 bp reads on an Illumina HiSeq2000. As for the original processing: SOAPnuke was used to process the reads, throwing out any read that had adapters, had uncalled bases, had a mean Phred below 15, or lacked an exact constant-primer or identifier match. COPE v1.2.5 was used to merge the high-quality paired reads. Each unique nucleotide sequence was defined as a clonotype, and clonotypes were aligned to IMGT TRB V, D and J references with MiTCR v1.1. The analysis was limited to V-J combinations with a frequency above 0.0001, which together covered 99.2% of the repertoires. For each V-J combination, a TCR clonal expansion and chaos score was defined as the ratio of F50 clonal expansion to chaos observed in the TCRdist matrix. Features were reduced by Welch's t-statistics and random forest to roughly 14 V-J combinations, which fed a naive Bayes classifier. The Morisita-Horn index was used to measure how similar the thyroid and blood repertoires were. TCRdb reworked the public reads: Q25 trimming with fastp, MiXCR clone assembly, productive beta chains retained. Identical CDR3 proteins give one entry, which carries the most common genes and DNA. V and J calls and clone size were set by TCRdb, not the authors. The sample table lists around 600,000 distinct CDR3 sequences, over 40% of them with a count of one. Under 3.5% of the sample lies in the top ten.

The V and J genes are TRBV5-5 and TRBJ2-2; a confident D gene designation cannot be given. The sequence derives from an adult man with Graves' ophthalmopathy. The sequenced material came from peripheral blood. The CDR3 region: CASSLGASRELFF. The DNA sequence is TGTGCCAGCAGCTTGGGGGCTTCTCGGGAGCTGTTTTTT.